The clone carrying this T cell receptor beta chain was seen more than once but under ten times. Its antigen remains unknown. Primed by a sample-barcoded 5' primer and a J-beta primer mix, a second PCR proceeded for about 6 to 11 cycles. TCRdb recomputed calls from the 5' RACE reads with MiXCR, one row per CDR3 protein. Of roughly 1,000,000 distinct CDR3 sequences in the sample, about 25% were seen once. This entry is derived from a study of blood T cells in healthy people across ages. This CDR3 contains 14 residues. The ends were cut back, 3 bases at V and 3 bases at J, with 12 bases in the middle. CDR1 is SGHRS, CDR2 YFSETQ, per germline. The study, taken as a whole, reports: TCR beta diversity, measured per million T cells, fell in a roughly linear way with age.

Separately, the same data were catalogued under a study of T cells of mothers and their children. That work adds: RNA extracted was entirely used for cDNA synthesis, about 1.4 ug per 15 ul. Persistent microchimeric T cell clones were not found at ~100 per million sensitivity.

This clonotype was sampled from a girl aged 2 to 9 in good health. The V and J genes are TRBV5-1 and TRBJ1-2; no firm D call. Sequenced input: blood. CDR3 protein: CASSSDGPYYGYTF. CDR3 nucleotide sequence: TGCGCCAGCAGCTCGGACGGACCGTACTATGGCTACACCTTC.